This T cell receptor (beta chain) originates from a study of CD8 T cells in Susac syndrome. Reverse transcription used about 0.45 to 1 ug RNA and random hexamers. TCRdb ran MiXCR on the immunoSEQ multiplex PCR reads and lists one entry per CDR3 protein. The table lists 200,000 to 300,000 distinct CDR3 sequences, 90% to 95% of them singletons. Sequencing of TCR beta was performed on blood CD8+ and CD4+ T cells. Negative isolation was used for CD8+ and CD4+ T cells, and FACS enrichment was applied to TEMRA cells. The specimen sequenced was CD4+ T cells from PBMCs. The receptor was derived from a human donor with multiple sclerosis.

CDR3 in amino acids: CASSRGTNFNEQFF. The CDR3 DNA reads as TGTGCCAGCAGTAGGGGGACTAACTTCAATGAGCAGTTCTTC. This rearrangement joins TRBV2 to TRBJ2-1; maybe TRBD2 (7 bases). Trimming shortened V by 5 bases and J by 6 bases, and 14 bases separated the two germline ends. Germline CDR1 SNHLY, CDR2 FYNNEI. This CDR3 contains 14 residues.